This TCR beta chain is drawn from a study of blood T cell repertoires in COVID-19. Study overall: Acute-phase and convalescent COVID-19 samples originated in the United States, Italy and Spain.

The CDR3 is 14 amino acids. Germline assignment: CDR1 MDHEN and CDR2 SYDVKM. V lost 9 bases, J lost 0 bases, and 11 bases lay in between. Clones were read by immunoSEQ multiplex PCR, and TCRdb kept only the in-frame ones, dropping some. The table shows roughly 240,000 clones, with more than 85% occurring only once. This clone has only a few counts. The genes are TRBV28 and TRBJ2-2; D remains ambiguous. This TCR derives from a man aged 18 to 29 with active or convalescent COVID-19. The sample was peripheral blood. The CDR3 region is CASRTLTNTGELFF. Written as DNA, the CDR3 is TGTGCCAGTCGTACATTGACGAACACCGGGGAGCTGTTTTTT.